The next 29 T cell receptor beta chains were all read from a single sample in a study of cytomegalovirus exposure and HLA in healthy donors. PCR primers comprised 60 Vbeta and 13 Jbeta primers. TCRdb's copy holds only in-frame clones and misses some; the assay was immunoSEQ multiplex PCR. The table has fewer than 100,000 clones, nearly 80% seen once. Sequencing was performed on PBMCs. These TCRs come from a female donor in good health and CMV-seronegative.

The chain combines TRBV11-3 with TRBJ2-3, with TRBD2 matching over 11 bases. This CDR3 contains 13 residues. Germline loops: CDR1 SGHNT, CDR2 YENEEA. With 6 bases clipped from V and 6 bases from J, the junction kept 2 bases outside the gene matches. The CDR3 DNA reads TGTGCCAGCAGATCTAGCGGGGGGGATACGCAGTATTTT. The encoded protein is CASRSSGGDTQYF. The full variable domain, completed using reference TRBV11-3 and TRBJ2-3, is EAGVVQSPRYKIIEKKQPVAFWCNPISGHNTLYWYLQNLGQGPELLIRYENEEAVDDSQLPKDRFSAERLKGVDSTLKIQPAELGDSAVYLCASRSSGGDTQYFGPGTRLTVL.

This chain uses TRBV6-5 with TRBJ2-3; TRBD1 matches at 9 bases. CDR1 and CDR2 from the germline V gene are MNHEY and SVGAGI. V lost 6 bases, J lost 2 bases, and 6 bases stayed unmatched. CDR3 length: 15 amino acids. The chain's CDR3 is CASRAGQGNTDTQYF. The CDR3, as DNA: TGTGCCAGCAGAGCGGGACAGGGCAACACAGATACGCAGTATTTT.

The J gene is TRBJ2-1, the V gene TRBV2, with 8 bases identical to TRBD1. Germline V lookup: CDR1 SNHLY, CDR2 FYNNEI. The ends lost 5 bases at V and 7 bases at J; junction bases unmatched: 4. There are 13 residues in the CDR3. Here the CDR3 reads CASSTDRVNEQFF. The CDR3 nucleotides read TGTGCCAGCAGTACGGACAGGGTTAATGAGCAGTTCTTC.

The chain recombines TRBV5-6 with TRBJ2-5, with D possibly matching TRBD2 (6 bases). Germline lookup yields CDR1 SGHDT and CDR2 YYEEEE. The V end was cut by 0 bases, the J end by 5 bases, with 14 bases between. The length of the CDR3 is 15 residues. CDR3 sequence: CASSLALGGLETQYF. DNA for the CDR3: TGTGCCAGCAGCTTGGCTCTTGGAGGGCTGGAGACCCAGTACTTC.

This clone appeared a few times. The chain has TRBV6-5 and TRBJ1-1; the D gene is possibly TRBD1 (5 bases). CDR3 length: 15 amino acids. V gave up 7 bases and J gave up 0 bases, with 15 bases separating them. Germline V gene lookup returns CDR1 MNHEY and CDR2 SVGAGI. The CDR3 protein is CASNSAGPMNTEAFF. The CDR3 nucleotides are TGTGCCAGCAACTCGGCGGGGCCTATGAACACTGAAGCTTTCTTT.

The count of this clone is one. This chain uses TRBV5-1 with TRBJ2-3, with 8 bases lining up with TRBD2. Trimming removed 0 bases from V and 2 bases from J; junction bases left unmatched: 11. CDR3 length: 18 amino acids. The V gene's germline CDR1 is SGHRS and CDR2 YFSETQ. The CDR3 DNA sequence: TGCGCCAGCAGCTTGGCCGTCCCAGCGGGAGTGATCACAGATACGCAGTATTTT. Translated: CASSLAVPAGVITDTQYF.

CDR3: CASSLELVQETQYF. The CDR3 coding sequence is TGCGCCAGCAGCTTGGAATTAGTCCAAGAGACCCAGTACTTC. The V call is TRBV5-1, the J call TRBJ2-5; D is uncertain. Germline-derived CDR1 and CDR2 are SGHRS and YFSETQ. The CDR3 runs 14 residues. V was cut by 0 bases and J by 1 base, with 7 bases left in between.

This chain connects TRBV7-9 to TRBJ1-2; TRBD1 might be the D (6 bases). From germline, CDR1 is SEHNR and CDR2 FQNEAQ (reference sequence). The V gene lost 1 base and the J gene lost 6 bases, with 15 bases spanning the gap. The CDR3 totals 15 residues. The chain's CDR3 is CASSLVADRYHGYTF. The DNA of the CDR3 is TGTGCCAGCAGCTTAGTGGCAGACAGGTACCATGGCTACACCTTC.

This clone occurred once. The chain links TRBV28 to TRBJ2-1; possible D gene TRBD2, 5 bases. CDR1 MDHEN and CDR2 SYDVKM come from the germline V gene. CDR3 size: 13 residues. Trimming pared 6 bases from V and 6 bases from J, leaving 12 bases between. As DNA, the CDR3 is TGTGCCAGCAGATCCGGACTCCTCAATGAGCAGTTCTTC. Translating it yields CASRSGLLNEQFF.

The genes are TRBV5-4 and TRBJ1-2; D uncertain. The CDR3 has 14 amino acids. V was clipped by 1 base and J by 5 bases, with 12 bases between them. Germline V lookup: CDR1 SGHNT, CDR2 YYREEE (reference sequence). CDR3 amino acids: CASSLSQAPYGYTF. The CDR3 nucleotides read TGTGCCAGCAGCTTGTCCCAGGCCCCGTATGGCTACACCTTC.

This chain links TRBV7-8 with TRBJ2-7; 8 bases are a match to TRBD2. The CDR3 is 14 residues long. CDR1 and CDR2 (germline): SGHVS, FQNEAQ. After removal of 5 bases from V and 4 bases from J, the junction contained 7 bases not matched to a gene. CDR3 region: CASSAGGGRYEQYF. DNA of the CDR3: TGTGCCAGCAGCGCCGGGGGGGGGCGTTACGAGCAGTACTTC.

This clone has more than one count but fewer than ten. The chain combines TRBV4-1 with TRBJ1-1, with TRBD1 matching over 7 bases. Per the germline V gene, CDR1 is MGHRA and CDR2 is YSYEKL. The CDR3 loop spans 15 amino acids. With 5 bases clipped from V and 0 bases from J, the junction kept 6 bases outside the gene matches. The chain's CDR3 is CASSKTGTLNTEAFF. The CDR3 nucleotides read TGCGCCAGCAGCAAGACAGGGACCTTGAACACTGAAGCTTTCTTT.

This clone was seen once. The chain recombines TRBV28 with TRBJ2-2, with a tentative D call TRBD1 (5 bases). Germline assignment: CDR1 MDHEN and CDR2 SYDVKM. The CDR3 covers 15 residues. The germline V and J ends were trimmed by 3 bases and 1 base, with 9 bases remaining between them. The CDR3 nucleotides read TGTGCCAGCAGTTTCTGGCAGGGGAACACCGGGGAGCTGTTTTTT. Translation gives CASSFWQGNTGELFF.

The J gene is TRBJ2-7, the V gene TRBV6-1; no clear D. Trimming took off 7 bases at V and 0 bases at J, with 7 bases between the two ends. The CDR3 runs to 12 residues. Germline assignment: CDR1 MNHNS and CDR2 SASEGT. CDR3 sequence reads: CASKPGSYEQYF. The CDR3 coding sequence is TGTGCCAGCAAGCCCGGCTCCTACGAGCAGTACTTC.

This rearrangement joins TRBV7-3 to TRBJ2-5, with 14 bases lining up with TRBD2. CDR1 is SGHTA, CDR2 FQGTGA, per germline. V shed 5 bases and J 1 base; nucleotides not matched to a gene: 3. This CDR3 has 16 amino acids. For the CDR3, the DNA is TGTGCCAGCAGCATTGGACTAGCGGGGGGCCAAGAGACCCAGTACTTC. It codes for CASSIGLAGGQETQYF.

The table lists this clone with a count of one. CDR3 sequence reads: CASSSGTSDYEQYF. The CDR3 DNA follows: TGTGCCAGCAGTTCCGGGACTAGCGACTACGAGCAGTACTTC. The chain has TRBV28 and TRBJ2-7, with TRBD2 matching 10 bases. CDR3 length: 14 residues. From germline, CDR1 is MDHEN and CDR2 SYDVKM. V dropped 4 bases and J dropped 3; count of bases not matched to a gene: 3. The full variable domain, its missing parts supplied by reference TRBV28 and TRBJ2-7, is DVKVTQSSRYLVKRTGEKVFLECVQDMDHENMFWYRQDPGLGLRLIYFSYDVKMKEKGDIPEGYSVSREKKERFSLILESASTNQTSMYLCASSSGTSDYEQYFGPGTRLTVT.

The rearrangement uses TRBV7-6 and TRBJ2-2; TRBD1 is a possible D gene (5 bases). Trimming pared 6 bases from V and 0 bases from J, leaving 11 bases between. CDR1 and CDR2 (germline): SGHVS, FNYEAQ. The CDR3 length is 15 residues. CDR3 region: CASRQEMSNTGELFF. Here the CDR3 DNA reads TGTGCCAGCAGACAGGAGATGTCGAACACCGGGGAGCTGTTTTTT.

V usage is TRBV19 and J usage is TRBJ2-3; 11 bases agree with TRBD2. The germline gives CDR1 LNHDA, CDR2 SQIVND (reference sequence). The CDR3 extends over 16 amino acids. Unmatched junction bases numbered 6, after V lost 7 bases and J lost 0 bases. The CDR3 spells CASKKTSGTSTDTQYF. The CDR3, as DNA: TGTGCCAGTAAGAAGACTAGCGGGACTAGCACAGATACGCAGTATTTT.

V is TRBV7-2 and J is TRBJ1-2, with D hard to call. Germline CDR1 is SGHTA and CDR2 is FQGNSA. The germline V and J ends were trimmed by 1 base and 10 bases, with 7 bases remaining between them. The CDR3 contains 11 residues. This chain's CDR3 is CASSLGGHYTF. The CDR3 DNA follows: TGTGCCAGCAGCTTAGGAGGGCACTACACCTTC.

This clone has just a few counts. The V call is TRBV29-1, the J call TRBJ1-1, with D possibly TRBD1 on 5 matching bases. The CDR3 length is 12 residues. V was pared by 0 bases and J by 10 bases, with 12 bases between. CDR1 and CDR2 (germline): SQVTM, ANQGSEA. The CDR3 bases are TGCAGCGTTGAAGACAGGGAAGAGCGAGCTTTCTTT. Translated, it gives CSVEDREERAFF.

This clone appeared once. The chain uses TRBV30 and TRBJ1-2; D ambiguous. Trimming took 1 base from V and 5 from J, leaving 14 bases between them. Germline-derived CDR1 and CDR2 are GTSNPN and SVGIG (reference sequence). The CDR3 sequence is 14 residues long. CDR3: CAWSGDLLAYGYTF. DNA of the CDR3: TGTGCCTGGAGTGGTGACCTACTAGCGTATGGCTACACCTTC.

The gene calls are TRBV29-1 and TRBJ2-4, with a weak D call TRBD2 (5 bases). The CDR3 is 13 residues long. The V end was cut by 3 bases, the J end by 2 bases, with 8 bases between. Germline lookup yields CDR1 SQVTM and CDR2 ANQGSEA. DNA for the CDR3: TGCAGCGTTGATTCGGGGACCAAAAACATTCAGTACTTC. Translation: CSVDSGTKNIQYF.

Here the CDR3 DNA reads TGTGCCAGCAGCTTAAAGCCGGGAATAGGCGAGCAGTACTTC. This translates into CASSLKPGIGEQYF. This chain connects TRBV5-6 to TRBJ2-7; perhaps TRBD2 as D (5 bases). V lost 2 bases and J 6 bases, leaving 15 bases between the germline ends. This CDR3 has 14 residues. Germline CDR1 SGHDT, CDR2 YYEEEE.

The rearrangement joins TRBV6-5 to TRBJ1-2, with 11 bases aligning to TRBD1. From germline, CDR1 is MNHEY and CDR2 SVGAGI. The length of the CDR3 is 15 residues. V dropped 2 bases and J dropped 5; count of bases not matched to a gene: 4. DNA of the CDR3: TGTGCCAGCAGTTACGGGACAGGGGGACCTTATGGCTACACCTTC. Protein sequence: CASSYGTGGPYGYTF.

CDR3 DNA sequence: TGCGCCAGCAGCTCGACCCTAGCGGGTGCGACATCCTACGAGCAGTACTTC. This encodes CASSSTLAGATSYEQYF. V and J are TRBV5-1 and TRBJ2-7; 8 nucleotides line up with TRBD2. This CDR3 is built from 17 residues. CDR1 is SGHRS and CDR2 is YFSETQ in the germline V gene. V was clipped by 3 bases and J by 1 base; unmatched bases: 12.

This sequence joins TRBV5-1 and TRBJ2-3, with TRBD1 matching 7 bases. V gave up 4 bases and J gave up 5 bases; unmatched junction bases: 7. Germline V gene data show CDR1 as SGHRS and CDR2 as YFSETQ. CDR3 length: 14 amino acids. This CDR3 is CASSTGQDLDTQYF. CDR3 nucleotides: TGCGCCAGCAGCACCGGACAGGATTTAGATACGCAGTATTTT.

Here the CDR3 DNA reads TGTGCCAGCAGTGAAACGGGTAGGAGAAACTATGGCTACACCTTC. Translating gives CASSETGRRNYGYTF. This sequence joins TRBV6-1 and TRBJ1-2; the D is unclear. V lost 2 bases to trimming and J lost 2 bases, with 12 bases between them. Germline V gene lookup returns CDR1 MNHNS and CDR2 SASEGT. The CDR3 covers 15 residues.

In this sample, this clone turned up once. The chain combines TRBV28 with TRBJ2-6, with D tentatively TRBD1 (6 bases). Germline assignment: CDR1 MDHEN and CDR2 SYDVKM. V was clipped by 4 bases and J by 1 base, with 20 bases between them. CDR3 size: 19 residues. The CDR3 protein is CASSSHTGNPFSGANVLTF. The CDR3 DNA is TGTGCCAGCAGTTCTCATACAGGGAACCCATTTTCTGGGGCCAACGTCCTGACTTTC.

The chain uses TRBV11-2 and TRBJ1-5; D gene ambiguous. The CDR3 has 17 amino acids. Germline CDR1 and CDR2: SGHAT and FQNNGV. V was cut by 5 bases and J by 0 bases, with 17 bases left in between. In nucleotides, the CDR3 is TGTGCCAGCAGCCCTGTGACCGGAGCTTATAGCAATCAGCCCCAGCATTTT. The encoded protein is CASSPVTGAYSNQPQHF. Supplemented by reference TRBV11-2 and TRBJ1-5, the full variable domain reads EAGVAQSPRYKIIEKRQSVAFWCNPISGHATLYWYQQILGQGPKLLIQFQNNGVVDDSQLPKDRFSAERLKGVDSTLKIQPAKLEDSAVYLCASSPVTGAYSNQPQHFGDGTRLSIL.